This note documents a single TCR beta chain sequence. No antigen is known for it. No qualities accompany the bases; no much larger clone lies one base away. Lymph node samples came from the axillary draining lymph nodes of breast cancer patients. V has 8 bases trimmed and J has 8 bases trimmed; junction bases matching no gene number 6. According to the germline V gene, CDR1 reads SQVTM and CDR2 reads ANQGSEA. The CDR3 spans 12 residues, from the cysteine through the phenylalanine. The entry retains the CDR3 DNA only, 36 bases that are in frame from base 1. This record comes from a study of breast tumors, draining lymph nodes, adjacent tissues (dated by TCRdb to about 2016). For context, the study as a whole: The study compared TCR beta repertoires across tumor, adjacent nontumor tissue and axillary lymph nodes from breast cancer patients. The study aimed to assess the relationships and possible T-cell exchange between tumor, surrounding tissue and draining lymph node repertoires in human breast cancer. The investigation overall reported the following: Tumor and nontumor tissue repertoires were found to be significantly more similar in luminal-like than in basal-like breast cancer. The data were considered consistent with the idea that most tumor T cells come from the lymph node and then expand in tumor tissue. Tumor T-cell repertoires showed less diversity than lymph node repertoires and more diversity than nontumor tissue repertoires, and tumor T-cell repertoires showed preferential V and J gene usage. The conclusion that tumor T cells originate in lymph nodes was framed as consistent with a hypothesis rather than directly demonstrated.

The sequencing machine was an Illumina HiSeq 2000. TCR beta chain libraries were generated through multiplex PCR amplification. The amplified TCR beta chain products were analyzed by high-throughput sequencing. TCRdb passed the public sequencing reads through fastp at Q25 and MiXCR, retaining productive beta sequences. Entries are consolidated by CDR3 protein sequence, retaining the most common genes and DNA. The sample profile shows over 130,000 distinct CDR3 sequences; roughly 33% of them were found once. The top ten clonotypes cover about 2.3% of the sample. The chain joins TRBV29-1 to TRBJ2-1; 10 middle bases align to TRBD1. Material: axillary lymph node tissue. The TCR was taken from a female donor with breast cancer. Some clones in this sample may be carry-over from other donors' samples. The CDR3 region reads CSWTGGYDEQFF. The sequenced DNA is TGCAGCTGGACAGGGGGGTACGATGAGCAGTTCTTC.